What follows is one T cell receptor (beta chain) and its context. Its target is unknown. This sample was taken from a study of STAT5B mutations in CD4+ large granular lymphocyte leukemia. Turning to the study itself: Among healthy donors, a particular HLA allele went with more CDR3 'QG' motifs.

Study results and caveats: TRBV06-family usage was enriched in top patient clones (8/27) versus controls (2/35).

Per the germline V gene, CDR1 is GTSNPN and CDR2 is SVGIG (reference sequence). Deletions cut 2 bases from V and 4 bases from J, with 12 bases between. This CDR3 has 14 amino acids. The survey-level immunoSEQ assay was used. Libraries were prepared by immunoSEQ multiplex PCR; TCRdb keeps only in-frame clonotypes and omits some of them. The data show nearly 45,000 clones, with roughly 85% seen just once and about 2.8% held by the top ten. The sequenced sample was CD4+ T cells from blood buffy coats. The chain employs TRBV30 and TRBJ1-5; possible D gene TRBD1, 5 bases. This receptor was taken from a human donor in good health. CDR3: CAWSLVQDNQPQHF. As DNA, the CDR3 is TGTGCCTGGAGTCTGGTACAGGATAATCAGCCCCAGCATTTT.